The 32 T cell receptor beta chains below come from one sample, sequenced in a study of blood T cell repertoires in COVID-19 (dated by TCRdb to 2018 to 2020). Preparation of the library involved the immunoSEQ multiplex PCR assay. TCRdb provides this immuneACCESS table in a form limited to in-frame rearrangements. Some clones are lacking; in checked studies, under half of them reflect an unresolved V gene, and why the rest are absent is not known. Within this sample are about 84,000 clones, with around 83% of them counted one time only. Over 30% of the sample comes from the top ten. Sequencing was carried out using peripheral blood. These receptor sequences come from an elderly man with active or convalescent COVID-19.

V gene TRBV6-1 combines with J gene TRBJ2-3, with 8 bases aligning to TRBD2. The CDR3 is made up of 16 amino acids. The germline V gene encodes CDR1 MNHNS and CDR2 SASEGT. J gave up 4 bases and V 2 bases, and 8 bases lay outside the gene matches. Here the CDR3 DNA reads TGTGCCAGCAGTGAAAGAAGGGTAGCGGGGTCAGATACGCAGTATTTT. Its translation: CASSERRVAGSDTQYF.

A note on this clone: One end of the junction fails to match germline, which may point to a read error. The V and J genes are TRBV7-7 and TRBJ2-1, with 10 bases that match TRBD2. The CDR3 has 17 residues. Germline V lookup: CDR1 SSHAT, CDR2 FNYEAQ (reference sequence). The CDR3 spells CASSKLAGITSYNEQFF. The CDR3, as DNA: TGTGCTAGCAGTAAACTAGCGGGAATAACCTCCTACAATGAGCAGTTCTTC.

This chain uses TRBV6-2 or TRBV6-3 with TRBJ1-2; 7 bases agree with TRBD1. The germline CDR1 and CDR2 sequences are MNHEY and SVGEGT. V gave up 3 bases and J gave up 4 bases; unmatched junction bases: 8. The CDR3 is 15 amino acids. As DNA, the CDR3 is TGTGCCAGCAGTTATTCAGGGGGTCGGAGCTATGGCTACACCTTC. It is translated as CASSYSGGRSYGYTF.

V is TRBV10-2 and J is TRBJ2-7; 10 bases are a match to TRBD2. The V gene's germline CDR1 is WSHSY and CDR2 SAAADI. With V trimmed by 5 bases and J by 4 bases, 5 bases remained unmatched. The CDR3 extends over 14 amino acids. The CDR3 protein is CASSPRTSGYEQYF. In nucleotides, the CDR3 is TGCGCCAGCAGTCCCCGGACTAGCGGTTACGAGCAGTACTTC.

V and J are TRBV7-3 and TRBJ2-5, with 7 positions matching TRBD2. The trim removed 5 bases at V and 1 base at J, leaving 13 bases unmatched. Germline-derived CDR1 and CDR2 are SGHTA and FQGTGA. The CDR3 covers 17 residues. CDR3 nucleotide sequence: TGTGCCAGCAGCATCGGGCCGTCGGGCGGGGGCCAAGAGACCCAGTACTTC. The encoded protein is CASSIGPSGGGQETQYF.

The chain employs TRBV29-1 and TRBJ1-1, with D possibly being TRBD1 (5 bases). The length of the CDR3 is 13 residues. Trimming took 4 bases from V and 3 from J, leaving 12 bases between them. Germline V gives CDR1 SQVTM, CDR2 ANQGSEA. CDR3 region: CSVASRVDTEAFF. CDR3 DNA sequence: TGCAGCGTTGCCTCCAGGGTTGACACTGAAGCTTTCTTT.

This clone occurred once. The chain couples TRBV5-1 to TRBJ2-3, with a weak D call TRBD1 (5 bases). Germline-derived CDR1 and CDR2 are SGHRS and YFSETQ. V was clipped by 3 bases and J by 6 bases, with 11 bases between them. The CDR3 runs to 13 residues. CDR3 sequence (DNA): TGCGCCAGCAGCTGGGCGAACAGGGATACGCAGTATTTT. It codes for CASSWANRDTQYF.

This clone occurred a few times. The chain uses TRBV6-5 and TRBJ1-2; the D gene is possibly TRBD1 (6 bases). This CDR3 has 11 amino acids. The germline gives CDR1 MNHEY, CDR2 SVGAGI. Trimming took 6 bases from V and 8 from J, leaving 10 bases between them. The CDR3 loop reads CASRGQGGYTF. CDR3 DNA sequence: TGTGCCAGCAGGGGTCAGGGGGGCTACACCTTC.

The CDR3 protein is CASSPTTDRVETQYF. DNA for the CDR3: TGTGCCAGCTCACCCACGACTGACAGGGTGGAGACCCAGTACTTC. This chain uses TRBV18 with TRBJ2-5; 7 nucleotides agree with TRBD1. Trimming at V came to 3 bases and at J to 5 bases, leaving 9 bases not matched to a gene. This CDR3 region has 15 residues. Germline V CDR1 and CDR2: KGHSH, LQKENI.

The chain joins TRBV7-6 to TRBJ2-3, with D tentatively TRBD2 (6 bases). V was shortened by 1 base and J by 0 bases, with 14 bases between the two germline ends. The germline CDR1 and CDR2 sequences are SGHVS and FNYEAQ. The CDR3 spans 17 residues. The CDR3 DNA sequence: TGTGCCAGCAGCTTAGGTTCGGGACTCCCTAGCACAGATACGCAGTATTTT. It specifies CASSLGSGLPSTDTQYF. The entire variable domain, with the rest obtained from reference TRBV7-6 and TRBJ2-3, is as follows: GAGVSQSPRYKVTKRGQDVALRCDPISGHVSLYWYRQALGQGPEFLTYFNYEAQQDKSGLPNDRFSAERPEGSISTLTIQRTEQRDSAMYRCASSLGSGLPSTDTQYFGPGTRLTVL.

CDR3 sequence: CASSSSGTGKVDTQYF. The CDR3 region has the DNA TGTGCCAGCAGTTCCTCCGGGACAGGGAAGGTAGATACGCAGTATTTT. The chain employs TRBV27 and TRBJ2-3, with 9 bases lining up with TRBD1. Germline CDR1 is MNHEY and CDR2 is SMNVEV (reference sequence). V was pared by 4 bases and J by 5 bases, with 10 bases of the junction left unmatched. The length of the CDR3 is 16 residues.

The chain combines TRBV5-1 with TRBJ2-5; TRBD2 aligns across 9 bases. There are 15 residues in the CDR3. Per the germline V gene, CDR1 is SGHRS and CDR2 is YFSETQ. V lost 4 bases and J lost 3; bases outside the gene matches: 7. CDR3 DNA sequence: TGCGCCAGCAGCGAGGAGACTAGCGGAAAAGAGACCCAGTACTTC. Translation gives CASSEETSGKETQYF.

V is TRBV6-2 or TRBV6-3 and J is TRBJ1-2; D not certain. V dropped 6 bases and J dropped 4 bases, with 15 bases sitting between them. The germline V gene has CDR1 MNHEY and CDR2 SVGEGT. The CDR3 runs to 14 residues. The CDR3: CASSMRVRTYGYTF. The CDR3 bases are TGTGCCAGCAGCATGCGGGTCAGGACCTATGGCTACACCTTC.

The CDR3 DNA reads as TGTGCCAGCAGCTCGCTTGGGGGGACTGGGGCCAACGTCCTGACTTTC. This translates into CASSSLGGTGANVLTF. The V gene is TRBV7-2, the J gene TRBJ2-6; TRBD2 might be the D (6 bases). CDR1 and CDR2 (germline): SGHTA, FQGNSA. The CDR3 spans 16 residues. V was trimmed by 4 bases and J by 2 bases, leaving 12 bases between them.

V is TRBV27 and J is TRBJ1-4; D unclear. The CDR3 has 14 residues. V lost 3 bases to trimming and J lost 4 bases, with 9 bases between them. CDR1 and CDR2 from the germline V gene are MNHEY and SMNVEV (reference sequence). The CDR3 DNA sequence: TGTGCCAGCAGTTTCTCGGGGTATAATGAAAAACTGTTTTTT. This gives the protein CASSFSGYNEKLFF.

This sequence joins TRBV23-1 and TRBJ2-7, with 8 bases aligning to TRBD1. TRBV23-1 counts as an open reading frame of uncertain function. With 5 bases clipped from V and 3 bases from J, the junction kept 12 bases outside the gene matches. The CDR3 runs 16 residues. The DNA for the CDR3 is TGCGCCAGCAGTAACCTGACAGGGGCCCTCCACTACGAGCAGTACTTC. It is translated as CASSNLTGALHYEQYF.

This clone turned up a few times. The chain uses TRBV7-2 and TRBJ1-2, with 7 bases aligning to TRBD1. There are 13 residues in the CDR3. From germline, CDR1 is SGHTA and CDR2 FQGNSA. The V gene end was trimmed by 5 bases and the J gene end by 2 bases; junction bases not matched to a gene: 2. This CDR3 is CASSRGQNYGYTF. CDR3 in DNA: TGTGCCAGCAGCAGGGGACAGAACTATGGCTACACCTTC.

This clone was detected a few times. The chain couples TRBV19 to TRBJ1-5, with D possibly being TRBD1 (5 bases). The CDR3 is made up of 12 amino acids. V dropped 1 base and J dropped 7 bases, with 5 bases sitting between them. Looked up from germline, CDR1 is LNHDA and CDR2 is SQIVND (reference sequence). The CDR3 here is CASSIGGQPQHF. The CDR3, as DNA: TGTGCCAGTAGTATAGGGGGCCAGCCCCAGCATTTT.

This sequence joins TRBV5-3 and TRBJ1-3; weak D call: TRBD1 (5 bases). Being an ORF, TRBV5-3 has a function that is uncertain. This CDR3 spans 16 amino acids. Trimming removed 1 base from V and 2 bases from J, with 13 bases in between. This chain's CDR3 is CARSLHVGEAGNTIYF. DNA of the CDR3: TGTGCCAGAAGCTTGCACGTAGGGGAAGCTGGAAACACCATATATTTT.

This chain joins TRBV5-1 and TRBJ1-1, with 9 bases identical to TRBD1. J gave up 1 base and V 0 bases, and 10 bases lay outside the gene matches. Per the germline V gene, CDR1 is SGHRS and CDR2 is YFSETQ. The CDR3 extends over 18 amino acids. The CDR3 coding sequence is TGCGCCAGCAGCTTGGCGGGGGGAACAGGGGGCGCGAACACTGAAGCTTTCTTT. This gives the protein CASSLAGGTGGANTEAFF.

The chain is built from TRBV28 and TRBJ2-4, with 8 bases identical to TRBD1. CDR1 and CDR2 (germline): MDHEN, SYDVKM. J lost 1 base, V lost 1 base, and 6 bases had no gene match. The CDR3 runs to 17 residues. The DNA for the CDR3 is TGTGCCAGCAGTTTATTTAGGAACAGGGGGGCCAAAAACATTCAGTACTTC. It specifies CASSLFRNRGAKNIQYF.

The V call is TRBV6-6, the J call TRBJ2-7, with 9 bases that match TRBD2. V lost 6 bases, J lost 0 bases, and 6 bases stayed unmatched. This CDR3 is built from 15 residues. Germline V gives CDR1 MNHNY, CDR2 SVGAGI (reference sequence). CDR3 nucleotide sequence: TGTGCCAGCAGAAAAGATAGCGGGAGCTCCTACGAGCAGTACTTC. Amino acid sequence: CASRKDSGSSYEQYF.

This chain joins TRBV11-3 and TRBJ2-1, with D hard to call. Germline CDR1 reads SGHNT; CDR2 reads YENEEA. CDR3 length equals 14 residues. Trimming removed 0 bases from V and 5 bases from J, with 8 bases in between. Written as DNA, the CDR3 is TGTGCCAGCAGCTTAGATGGCGGTGACAATGAGCAGTTCTTC. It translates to CASSLDGGDNEQFF.

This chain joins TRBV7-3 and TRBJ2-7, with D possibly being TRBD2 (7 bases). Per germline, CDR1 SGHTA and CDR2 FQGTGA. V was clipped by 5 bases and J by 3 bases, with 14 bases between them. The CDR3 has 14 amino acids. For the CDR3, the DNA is TGTGCCAGCAGCGAAGGAGGGGGGGACTACGAGCAGTACTTC. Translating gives CASSEGGGDYEQYF.

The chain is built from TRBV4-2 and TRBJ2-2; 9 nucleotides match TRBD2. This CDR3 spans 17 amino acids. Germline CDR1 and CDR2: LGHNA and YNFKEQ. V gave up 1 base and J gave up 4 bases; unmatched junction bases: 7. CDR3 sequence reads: CASSQARGRALTGELFF. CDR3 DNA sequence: TGTGCCAGCAGCCAAGCCCGCGGGAGGGCCCTCACCGGGGAGCTGTTTTTT.

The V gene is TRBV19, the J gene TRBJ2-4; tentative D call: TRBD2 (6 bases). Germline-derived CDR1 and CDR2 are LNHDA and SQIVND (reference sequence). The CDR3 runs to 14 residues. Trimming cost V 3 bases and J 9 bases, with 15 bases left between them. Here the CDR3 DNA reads TGTGCCAGTAGTATCGGGTCTAGCGCTGGCATTCAGTACTTC. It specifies CASSIGSSAGIQYF.

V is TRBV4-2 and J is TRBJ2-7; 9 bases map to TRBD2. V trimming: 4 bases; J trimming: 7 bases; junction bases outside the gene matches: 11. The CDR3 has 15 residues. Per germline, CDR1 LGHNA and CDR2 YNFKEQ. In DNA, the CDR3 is TGTGCCAGCAGCCCCGTGGGCGGGGGGGCGGGAGAGCAGTACTTC. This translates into CASSPVGGGAGEQYF.

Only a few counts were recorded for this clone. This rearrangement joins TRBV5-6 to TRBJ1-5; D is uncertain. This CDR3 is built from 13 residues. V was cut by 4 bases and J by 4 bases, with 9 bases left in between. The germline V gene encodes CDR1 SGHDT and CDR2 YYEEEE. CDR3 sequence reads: CASSRAGNQPQHF. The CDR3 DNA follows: TGTGCCAGCAGCCGGGCGGGTAATCAGCCCCAGCATTTT. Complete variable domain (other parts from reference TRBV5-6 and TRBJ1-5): DAGVTQSPTHLIKTRGQQVTLRCSPKSGHDTVSWYQQALGQGPQFIFQYYEEEERQRGNFPDRFSGHQFPNYSSELNVNALLLGDSALYLCASSRAGNQPQHFGDGTRLSIL.

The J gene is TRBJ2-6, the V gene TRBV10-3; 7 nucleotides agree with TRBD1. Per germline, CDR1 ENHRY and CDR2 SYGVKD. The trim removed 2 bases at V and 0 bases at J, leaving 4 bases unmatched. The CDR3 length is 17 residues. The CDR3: CAISERTGSSGANVLTF. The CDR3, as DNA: TGTGCCATCAGTGAGCGGACAGGCAGCTCTGGGGCCAACGTCCTGACTTTC.

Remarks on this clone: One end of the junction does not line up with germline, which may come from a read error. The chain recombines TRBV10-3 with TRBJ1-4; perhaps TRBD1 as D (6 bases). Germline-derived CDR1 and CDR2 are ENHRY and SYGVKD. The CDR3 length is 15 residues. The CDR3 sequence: CAIREGTGRNGKLFF. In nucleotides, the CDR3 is TGTGCCATCAGGGAGGGAACAGGGAGAAATGGAAAACTGTTTTTT.

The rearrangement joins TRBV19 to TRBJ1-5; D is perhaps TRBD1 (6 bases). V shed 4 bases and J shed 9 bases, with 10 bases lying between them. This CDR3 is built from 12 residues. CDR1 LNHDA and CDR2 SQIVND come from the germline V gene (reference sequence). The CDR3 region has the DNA TGTGCCAGTAGTAACAGGGTAGGGCCCCAGCATTTT. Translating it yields CASSNRVGPQHF.

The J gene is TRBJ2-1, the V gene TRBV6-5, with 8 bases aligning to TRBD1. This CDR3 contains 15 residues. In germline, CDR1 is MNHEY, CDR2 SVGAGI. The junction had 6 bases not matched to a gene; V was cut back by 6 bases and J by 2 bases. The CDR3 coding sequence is TGTGCCAGCAGGGGGACAGGCTGGACCTACAATGAGCAGTTCTTC. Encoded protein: CASRGTGWTYNEQFF.